At least ten counts were recorded for the clone carrying this T cell receptor beta chain. The antigen remains unidentified. V lost 0 bases and J 2 bases, leaving 8 bases between the germline ends. There are 15 residues in the CDR3. Germline-derived CDR1 and CDR2 are LGHNA and YNFKEQ. The sample is drawn from a study of identical twins. Template switching supplied a universal primer site; unique molecular identifiers were carried on the cDNA. Each CDR3 protein gets one entry after TCRdb re-called the 5' RACE reads with MiXCR. This sample has 200,000 to 250,000 distinct CDR3 sequences, with approximately 12% found just once. Study results and caveats: Low generation probability was overrepresented in out-of-frame alpha sequences shared by twins. Analyses based on zero insertions could be partly confounded by invariant MAIT and iNKT cells.

These same records also appear under a second study, on yellow fever vaccine responses in identical twins.

The chain uses TRBV4-2 and TRBJ2-1; D gene unclear. Source material: memory (CD45RO+) T cells sorted from blood. The sequence derives from a woman aged 18-30 years in good health. CDR3 amino acids: CASSQEETAYNEQFF. CDR3 DNA: TGTGCCAGCAGCCAAGAGGAAACAGCCTACAATGAGCAGTTCTTC.